The source of this TCR beta chain is a study of T cells in Graves' hyperthyroidism and ophthalmopathy. Together with thyroid ultrasound, orbital computed tomography, serum thyroxine and TRAb, clinical symptoms were used for diagnoses. This blood was taken when hyperthyroidism was first diagnosed, before any ophthalmopathy symptoms existed. As for this clonotype: Its target is unknown.

Amplification of TCR beta CDR3 regions used RNA as the template. Using the HTBI primer set, a first-round RT-PCR was run on the TCR CDR3. TCRdb called the multiplex PCR reads again in MiXCR, with one record for every CDR3 protein. This sample has approximately 600,000 distinct CDR3 sequences; over 11% occur once, and the top ten carry 4.5% to 6%. Study-wide results and caveats: Researchers found most expanded thyroid clonotypes above 0.001 in blood as well.

The length of the CDR3 is 15 residues. Germline V CDR1 and CDR2: SGHRS, YFSETQ. V was cut by 0 bases and J by 0 bases, with 10 bases left in between. The TCR originated in a woman in her twenties or thirties with Graves' hyperthyroidism that later progressed to Graves' ophthalmopathy. The chain is built from TRBV5-1 and TRBJ2-7; D may be TRBD1 (5 bases). The material sequenced was blood. The CDR3 sequence: CASSLVQGFSYEQYF. DNA for the CDR3: TGCGCCAGCAGCTTGGTGCAGGGTTTCTCCTACGAGCAGTACTTC.